This TCR beta chain was obtained from a study of beta chain features in type 1 diabetes. Study at large: Investigators examined some 100 million sorted cells across all samples. Findings and limits, study-wide: Individuals with type 1 diabetes displayed fewer insertions and more deletions at VDJ junctions. Patients with Type 1 diabetes showed moderately but significantly shorter TCRB CDR3s in all four CD4+ subsets. Since sequencing was performed on cDNA, cells with high TCR expression could be over-represented.

Details on this clone: Its antigen is still unknown.

Isolated RNA was reverse transcribed in full, so expressed TCRB transcripts were sequenced. Data came from immunoSEQ multiplex PCR; TCRdb stores just in-frame clones and leaves some out. The sample includes 25,000 to 30,000 clones, almost 65% seen only once; the top ten take about 2.5%. Germline CDR1 is SGHRS and CDR2 is YFSETQ. This CDR3 is built from 17 residues. V lost 4 bases, J lost 2 bases, and 10 bases stayed unmatched. The V call is TRBV5-1, the J call TRBJ2-2; 8 positions match TRBD2. This TCR was sampled from a woman aged 25-40 years with type 1 diabetes. The source material was Tregs from blood. CDR3 residues: CASSGLASHVNTGELFF. The DNA of the CDR3 is TGCGCCAGCAGCGGACTAGCCTCCCATGTAAACACCGGGGAGCTGTTTTTT. The full variable domain, its missing parts supplied by reference TRBV5-1 and TRBJ2-2, is KAGVTQTPRYLIKTRGQQVTLSCSPISGHRSVSWYQQTPGQGLQFLFEYFSETQRNKGNFPGRFSGRQFSNSRSEMNVSTLELGDSALYLCASSGLASHVNTGELFFGEGSRLTVL.